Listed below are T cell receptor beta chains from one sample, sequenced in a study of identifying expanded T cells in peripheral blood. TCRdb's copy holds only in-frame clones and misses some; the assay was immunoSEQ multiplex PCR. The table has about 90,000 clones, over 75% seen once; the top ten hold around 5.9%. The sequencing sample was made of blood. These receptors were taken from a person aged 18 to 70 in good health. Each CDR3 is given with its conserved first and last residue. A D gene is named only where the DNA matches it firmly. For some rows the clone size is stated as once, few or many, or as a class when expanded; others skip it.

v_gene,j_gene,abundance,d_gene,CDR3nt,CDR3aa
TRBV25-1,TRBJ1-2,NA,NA,TGTGCCAGCAGTGAAGGTCCAGTCACCTACTATGGCTACACCTTC,CASSEGPVTYYGYTF
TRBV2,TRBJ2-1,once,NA,TGTGCCAGCAGCCCCACACGGAGCTCCTACAATGAGCAGTTCTTC,CASSPTRSSYNEQFF
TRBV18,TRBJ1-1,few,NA,TGTGCCAGCTCACCGGGGAGGAACACTGAAGCTTTCTTT,CASSPGRNTEAFF
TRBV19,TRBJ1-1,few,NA,TGTGCCAGTAGTCCAGGACAGCTCACTGAAGCTTTCTTT,CASSPGQLTEAFF
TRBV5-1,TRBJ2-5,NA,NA,TGCGCCAGCAGCTTGGGGCAGGGGTCACGGTTTGGGCAAGAGACCCAGTACTTC,CASSLGQGSRFGQETQYF
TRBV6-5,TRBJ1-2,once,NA,TGTGCCAGCAGTTACCGGGACGGGGCTAACTATGGCTACACCTTC,CASSYRDGANYGYTF
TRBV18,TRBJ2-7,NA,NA,TGTGCCAGCTCACCTCCCGCAGGGTGGGGTTACGAGCAGTACTTC,CASSPPAGWGYEQYF
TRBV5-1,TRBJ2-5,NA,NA,TGCGCCAGCAGCTTGGACGGGGGAAGGCGAGAGACCCAGTACTTC,CASSLDGGRRETQYF
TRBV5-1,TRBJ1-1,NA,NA,TGCGCCAGCAGCTTGGCTGGCCAGCTGAACACTGAAGCTTTCTTT,CASSLAGQLNTEAFF
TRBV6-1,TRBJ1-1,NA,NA,TGTGCCAGCACTATGATGGGGCAGAACACTGAAGCTTTCTTT,CASTMMGQNTEAFF
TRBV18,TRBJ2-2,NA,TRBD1,TGTGCCAGCTCCCTACAGGGGGCGGCGAACACCGGGGAGCTGTTTTTT,CASSLQGAANTGELFF
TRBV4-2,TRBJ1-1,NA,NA,TGTGCCAGCAGCCAAACGGAAGGGATCGAAGCTTTCTTT,CASSQTEGIEAFF
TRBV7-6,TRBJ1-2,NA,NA,TGTGCCAGCAGCTTATCGCCCGCGACCTATGGCTACACCTTC,CASSLSPATYGYTF
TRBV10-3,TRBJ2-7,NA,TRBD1,TGTGCCACCGGGACAGCTTCCTACGAGCAGTACTTC,CATGTASYEQYF
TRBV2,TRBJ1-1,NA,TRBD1,TGTGCCAGCAGGGGACAGGGGGATTACAGTGAAGCTTTCTTT,CASRGQGDYSEAFF
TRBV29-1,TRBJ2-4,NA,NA,TGCAGCGTAACCAAAGCCAAAAACATTCAGTACTTC,CSVTKAKNIQYF
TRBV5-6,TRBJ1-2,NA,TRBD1,TGTGCCAGCAGATCCAAGGGACAGGGCTATGGCTACACCTTC,CASRSKGQGYGYTF
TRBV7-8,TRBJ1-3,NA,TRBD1,TGTGCCAGCAGCTTGACACAGGGGGCTGGAGGAAACACCATATATTTT,CASSLTQGAGGNTIYF
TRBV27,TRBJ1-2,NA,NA,TGTGCCAGCAGTTTATCGGCCCAGTCCTATGGCTACACCTTC,CASSLSAQSYGYTF
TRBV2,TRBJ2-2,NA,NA,TGTGCCAGCAGTGAATTTGTAACCGGGGAGCTGTTTTTT,CASSEFVTGELFF
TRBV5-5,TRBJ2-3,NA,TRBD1,TGTGCCAGCAGCTTGGACAGGGGGTCCTCAACTCCTAGCACAGATACGCAGTATTTT,CASSLDRGSSTPSTDTQYF
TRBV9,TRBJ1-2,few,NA,TGTGCCAGCAGCGCCGGGACAAACTATGGCTACACCTTC,CASSAGTNYGYTF
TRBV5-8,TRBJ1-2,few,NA,TGTGCCAGCAGCTTGCAGGGAAACTATGGCTACACCTTC,CASSLQGNYGYTF
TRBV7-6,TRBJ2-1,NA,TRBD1,TGTGCCAGCAGCTTAGGGACAGGGTCCTACAATGAGCAGTTCTTC,CASSLGTGSYNEQFF
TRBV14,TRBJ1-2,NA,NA,TGTGCCAGCAGCCACCTAATCGGGCGGCCTAACTATGGCTACACCTTC,CASSHLIGRPNYGYTF
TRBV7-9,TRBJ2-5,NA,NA,TGTGCCAGCAGCCAAGAGTATGGCGGGCAAGAGACCCAGTACTTC,CASSQEYGGQETQYF
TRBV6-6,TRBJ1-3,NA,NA,TGTGCCAGCCGAACCGAGGGAAACACCATATATTTT,CASRTEGNTIYF